This T cell receptor beta chain was captured in a study of T cells in localized non-small cell lung cancer. Notes on the study in general: Adjacent lung had a median around 50 of the 100 largest tumor clones. Because only a single region of the tumor was sequenced, heterogeneity remains possible.

Sequencing was performed with immunoSEQ multiplex PCR; in TCRdb, only in-frame clones are kept and a portion is missing. The data show roughly 30,000 clones, approximately 90% seen once. On this clone itself: Its antigen is not identified.

The receptor was derived from a man aged 40-75 years with stage II lung adenocarcinoma. Source: PBMCs, taken before any cancer treatment.

The CDR3 here is CASSLGDRPYEQYF. In DNA, the CDR3 is TGCGCCAGCAGCTTGGGGGACAGACCCTACGAGCAGTACTTC. This chain uses TRBV5-1 with TRBJ2-7; TRBD1 aligns across 7 bases. The germline V gene encodes CDR1 SGHRS and CDR2 YFSETQ. CDR3 length: 14 amino acids. V was pared by 0 bases and J by 2 bases, with 2 bases of the junction left unmatched.